The 16 T cell receptor beta chains in this list originate from one sample, sequenced in a study of T cell responses to AZD1222 COVID-19 vaccine. Data came from immunoSEQ multiplex PCR; TCRdb stores just in-frame clones and leaves some out. The sample carries some 120,000 clones, less than 90% recorded once. The specimen was peripheral blood, collected on day 0 of AZD1222 vaccination. The receptor source for this set is an adult in good health.

The V call is TRBV6-5, the J call TRBJ2-1; D is perhaps TRBD1 or TRBD2 (5 bases each). The CDR3 has 15 amino acids. Germline CDR1 reads MNHEY; CDR2 reads SVGAGI. V was cut by 1 base and J by 9 bases, with 16 bases left in between. CDR3 protein: CASSYWAGRGLEQFF. CDR3 in DNA: TGTGCCAGCAGTTACTGGGCAGGGCGAGGACTTGAGCAGTTCTTC.

The rearrangement links TRBV28 to TRBJ1-2; D gene unclear. Germline V gene data show CDR1 as MDHEN and CDR2 as SYDVKM. Trimming removed 7 bases at V and 4 bases at J, with 10 bases between. CDR3 length equals 12 residues. The CDR3 sequence: CASTSRFYGYTF. The CDR3 nucleotides are TGTGCCAGCACAAGCAGGTTCTATGGCTACACCTTC.

This clone was seen only once. J is TRBJ1-5 and V is TRBV5-1; D is unclear. V shed 0 bases and J shed 7 bases, with 8 bases lying between them. The length of the CDR3 is 13 residues. Germline V gives CDR1 SGHRS, CDR2 YFSETQ. CDR3 bases: TGCGCCAGCAGCTTGGGCGGAGGGCAGCCCCAGCATTTT. It specifies CASSLGGGQPQHF.

The chain recombines TRBV7-2 with TRBJ1-6; D unresolved. The ends were cut back, 2 bases at V and 6 bases at J, with 14 bases in the middle. This CDR3 region has 16 residues. The germline V gene has CDR1 SGHTA and CDR2 FQGNSA. In nucleotides, the CDR3 is TGTGCCAGCAGCTTAATTCGTCAGCCGATTAATTCACCCCTCCACTTT. Residues: CASSLIRQPINSPLHF.

V is TRBV3-1 (or the pseudogene TRBV3-2) and J is TRBJ1-4; TRBD1 matches at 7 bases. The V gene's germline CDR1 is LGHDT and CDR2 YNNKEL (reference sequence). CDR3 length: 15 residues. The J segment lost 5 bases and the V segment lost 4 bases, leaving 7 bases of the junction unmatched. In DNA, the CDR3 is TGTGCCAGCAGCCCACAGGACAGGAGAAATGAAAAACTGTTTTTT. Translation gives CASSPQDRRNEKLFF.

The V and J genes are TRBV6-5 and TRBJ1-5; 10 nucleotides align to TRBD1. CDR1 and CDR2 from the germline V gene are MNHEY and SVGAGI. This CDR3 contains 15 residues. V lost 3 bases and J lost 6; bases outside the gene matches: 5. CDR3 bases: TGTGCCAGCAGTTATGGGACAGGGGTGAGTCAGCCCCAGCATTTT. Protein product: CASSYGTGVSQPQHF.

The rearrangement links TRBV27 to TRBJ1-5; D uncertain. Germline V lookup: CDR1 MNHEY, CDR2 SMNVEV (reference sequence). CDR3 length: 14 residues. V lost 5 bases, J lost 8 bases, and 16 bases lay in between. The CDR3 coding sequence is TGTGCCAGCAGTCGAGAGGGTCTGGTAGAGCCCCAGCATTTT. Translated, it gives CASSREGLVEPQHF.

This chain uses TRBV9 with TRBJ2-1; 8 bases fit TRBD2. J gave up 8 bases and V 2 bases, and 12 bases lay outside the gene matches. The germline gives CDR1 SGDLS, CDR2 YYNGEE. The CDR3 contains 16 residues. The CDR3 DNA follows: TGTGCCAGCAGCGTGGAGGGACTAGTGGATTCGGATGAGCAGTTCTTC. It codes for CASSVEGLVDSDEQFF.

The chain combines TRBV7-9 with TRBJ2-1, with TRBD1 as a possible D gene (5 bases). There are 15 residues in the CDR3. Trimming stripped 5 bases from V and 5 bases from J, with 16 bases between. CDR1 and CDR2 (germline): SEHNR, FQNEAQ (reference sequence). The DNA of the CDR3 is TGTGCCAGCAGCGCCACAGGCTCCCCGCACAATGAGCAGTTCTTC. The encoded protein is CASSATGSPHNEQFF.

CDR3: CASSPGIREAFF. In DNA form, the CDR3 reads TGTGCCAGCAGCCCCGGCATACGTGAAGCTTTCTTT. The gene calls are TRBV5-6 and TRBJ1-1, with D uncertain. The CDR3 is 12 residues long. The V end lost 4 bases, the J end lost 7 bases, and 11 bases lay between the germline ends. Per the germline V gene, CDR1 is SGHDT and CDR2 is YYEEEE.

This rearrangement joins TRBV7-2 to TRBJ1-2, with D unresolved. The CDR3 is made up of 13 amino acids. The ends were cut back, 5 bases at V and 3 bases at J, with 10 bases in the middle. The germline gives CDR1 SGHTA, CDR2 FQGNSA. This chain's CDR3 is CASSLGRDYGYTF. Written as DNA, the CDR3 is TGTGCCAGCAGCCTCGGGAGGGACTATGGCTACACCTTC.

The chain recombines TRBV29-1 with TRBJ2-7, with TRBD2 matching over 7 bases. Germline values: CDR1 SQVTM, CDR2 ANQGSEA. J lost 6 bases, V lost 6 bases, and 8 bases had no gene match. The length of the CDR3 is 12 residues. CDR3: CSVPYKRGEQYF. In nucleotides, the CDR3 is TGCAGCGTGCCTTACAAGCGGGGCGAGCAGTACTTC.

The chain joins TRBV30 to TRBJ1-5; D unresolved. The CDR3 covers 13 residues. Germline loops: CDR1 GTSNPN, CDR2 SVGIG (reference sequence). V gave up 0 bases and J gave up 6 bases, with 9 bases separating them. The CDR3 DNA reads TGTGCCTGGAGTGTAGCGGGTGGTCAGCCCCAGCATTTT. Its protein is CAWSVAGGQPQHF.

The chain uses TRBV11-3 and TRBJ1-3, with D uncertain. Germline CDR1 is SGHNT and CDR2 is YENEEA. The CDR3 is 15 residues long. With 5 bases removed from V and 3 bases from J, the gap between germline ends came to 14 bases. CDR3 residues: CASSLGPSNGNTIYF. The CDR3 DNA is TGTGCCAGCAGCCTCGGACCCTCAAATGGAAACACCATATATTTT.

The chain joins TRBV2 to TRBJ1-2; TRBD1 might be the D (5 bases). Trimming cost V 3 bases and J 3 bases, with 8 bases left between them. From germline, CDR1 is SNHLY and CDR2 FYNNEI. The CDR3 totals 13 residues. The CDR3: CASSEQGHYGYTF. CDR3 nucleotides: TGTGCCAGCAGTGAGCAGGGCCACTATGGCTACACCTTC.

V and J are TRBV19 and TRBJ2-3, with 10 nucleotides matching TRBD2. Germline values: CDR1 LNHDA, CDR2 SQIVND (reference sequence). Unmatched junction bases numbered 13, after V lost 10 bases and J lost 0 bases. This CDR3 contains 17 residues. CDR3 sequence: CATSSGSGGLSTDTQYF. CDR3 in DNA: TGTGCCACGAGTAGTGGTAGCGGGGGGTTAAGCACAGATACGCAGTATTTT.